This TCR beta chain is drawn from a study of T cell repertoires in cytomegalovirus infection. Worth noting for this clonotype: Its specificity is not known.

Trimming cost V 7 bases and J 6 bases, with 16 bases left between them. The CDR3 runs to 13 residues. In germline, CDR1 is SQVTM, CDR2 ANQGSEA. TCRdb re-analysed the reads in MiXCR, keeping a single row per CDR3 protein. The sample yields roughly 87,000 distinct CDR3 sequences, 25% to 30% seen once. The sample in question was CD8+ T cells from cultured PBMCs, obtained from culture after CMV antigen stimulation. The source is a human donor in good health (CMV status not recorded). Some clones in this sample may be carry-over from other donors' samples. The V gene is TRBV29-1, the J gene TRBJ2-1; D perhaps matches TRBD2 (7 bases). CDR3 sequence: CSGWGGLSNEQFF. Written as DNA, the CDR3 is TGCAGCGGTTGGGGGGGCCTGAGCAATGAGCAGTTCTTC.